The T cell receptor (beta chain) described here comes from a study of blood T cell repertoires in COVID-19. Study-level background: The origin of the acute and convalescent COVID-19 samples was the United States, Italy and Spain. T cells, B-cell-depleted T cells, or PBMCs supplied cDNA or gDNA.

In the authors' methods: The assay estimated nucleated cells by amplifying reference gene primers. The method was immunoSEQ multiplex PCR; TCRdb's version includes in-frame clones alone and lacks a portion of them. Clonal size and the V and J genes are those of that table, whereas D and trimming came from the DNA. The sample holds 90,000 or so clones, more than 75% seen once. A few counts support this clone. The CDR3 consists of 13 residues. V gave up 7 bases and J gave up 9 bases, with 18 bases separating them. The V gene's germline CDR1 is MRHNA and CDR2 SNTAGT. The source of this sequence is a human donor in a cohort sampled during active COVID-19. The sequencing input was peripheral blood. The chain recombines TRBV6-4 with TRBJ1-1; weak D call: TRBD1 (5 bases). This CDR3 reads CASTQSLGTKAFF. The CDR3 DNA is TGTGCCAGCACCCAAAGCCTGGGGACTAAAGCTTTCTTT.